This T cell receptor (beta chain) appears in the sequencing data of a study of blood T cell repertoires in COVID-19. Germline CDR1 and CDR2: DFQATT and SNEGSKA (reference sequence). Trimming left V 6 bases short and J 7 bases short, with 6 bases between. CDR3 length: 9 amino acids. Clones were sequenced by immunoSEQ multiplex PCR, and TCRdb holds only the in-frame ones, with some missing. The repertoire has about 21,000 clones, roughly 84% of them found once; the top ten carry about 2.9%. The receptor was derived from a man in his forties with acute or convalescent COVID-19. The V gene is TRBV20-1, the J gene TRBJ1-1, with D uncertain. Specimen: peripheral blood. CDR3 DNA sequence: TGCAGTGCGCTAAATGAAGCTTTCTTT. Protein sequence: CSALNEAFF.